Each of the 18 T cell receptor beta chains below was sequenced from the same sample in a study of T cells in Graves' hyperthyroidism and ophthalmopathy. TCR beta CDR3 region amplification was performed from RNA transcripts. The TCR CDR3 first-round RT-PCR relied on the HTBI primer set. TCRdb ran MiXCR on the multiplex PCR reads and lists one entry per CDR3 protein. The sample records fewer than 850,000 distinct CDR3 sequences, roughly 17% being singletons. The specimen sequenced was blood. These TCRs come from a man aged 45-65 years with Graves' hyperthyroidism.

This clonotype was found a few times. The genes are TRBV19 and TRBJ2-2, with 10 bases identical to TRBD1. The CDR3 spans 15 residues. Germline V gene sequence: CDR1 LNHDA, CDR2 SQIVND (reference sequence). V trimming: 7 bases; J trimming: 5 bases; junction bases outside the gene matches: 7. CDR3 sequence: CASTADRGRTGELFF. The CDR3 DNA is TGTGCCAGTACCGCAGACAGGGGGCGAACCGGGGAGCTGTTTTTT.

This clonotype was detected ten times or more. The rearrangement uses TRBV27 and TRBJ2-7; possible D gene TRBD1, 6 bases. The ends were cut back, 0 bases at V and 5 bases at J, with 11 bases in the middle. Germline CDR1 MNHEY, CDR2 SMNVEV (reference sequence). There are 14 residues in the CDR3. CDR3 nucleotide sequence: TGTGCCAGCAGTTTATCTGCAGGGGTGGACGAGCAGTACTTC. Protein sequence: CASSLSAGVDEQYF.

This chain connects TRBV27 to TRBJ2-2, with a weak D call TRBD2 (6 bases). V was pared by 4 bases and J by 1 base, with 19 bases between. Per germline, CDR1 MNHEY and CDR2 SMNVEV (reference sequence). This CDR3 contains 18 residues. The CDR3 region has the DNA TGTGCCAGCAGTTCCTGGGGCGGGACCCACTTGAACACCGGGGAGCTGTTTTTT. It codes for CASSSWGGTHLNTGELFF.

This clonotype was found once. A much larger clone is a single base away; this may be a read error. This rearrangement joins TRBV2 to TRBJ1-5; D ambiguous. The CDR3 totals 13 residues. From germline, CDR1 is SNHLY and CDR2 FYNNEI. The CDR3 DNA sequence: TGTGCCTGCAGTGACCTGGGCAATCAGCCCCAGCATTTT. This translates into CACSDLGNQPQHF.

V and J are TRBV5-1 and TRBJ1-1; no reliable D call. There are 13 residues in the CDR3. The V end lost 7 bases, the J end lost 0 bases, and 10 bases lay between the germline ends. The germline V gene has CDR1 SGHRS and CDR2 YFSETQ. Here the CDR3 DNA reads TGCGCCAGCCGGGGTTCCATGAACACTGAAGCTTTCTTT. This translates into CASRGSMNTEAFF.

As for this clonotype: A read error is possible here, since a much larger clone lies one base away. The V gene is TRBV20-1, the J gene TRBJ2-7; D gene unclear. Germline values: CDR1 DFQATT, CDR2 SNEGSKA (reference sequence). The CDR3 extends over 11 amino acids. The CDR3 reads CSASAPNDQYF. Here the CDR3 DNA reads TGCAGTGCTAGTGCACCAAACGATCAGTACTTC.

This clonotype was recorded many times. CDR3: CSARDVGGSSGNYNEQFF. The CDR3, as DNA: TGCAGTGCTAGAGATGTGGGTGGGTCTAGCGGGAACTACAATGAGCAGTTCTTC. The V gene is TRBV20-1, the J gene TRBJ2-1; 9 nucleotides match TRBD2. The CDR3 loop spans 18 amino acids. Germline values: CDR1 DFQATT, CDR2 SNEGSKA (reference sequence). With V trimmed by 0 bases and J by 3 bases, 12 bases remained unmatched.

This clonotype showed up many times. The chain carries TRBV20-1 and TRBJ2-5; 12 nucleotides align to TRBD2. Germline V gene data show CDR1 as DFQATT and CDR2 as SNEGSKA (reference sequence). Trimming cost V 6 bases and J 7 bases; bases outside gene matches: 12. This CDR3 has 15 amino acids. The DNA of the CDR3 is TGCAGTGCAATTACGACTAGCGGGGGTACCGGGACCCAGTACTTC. This encodes CSAITTSGGTGTQYF.

The chain employs TRBV4-3 and TRBJ2-3; a possible D gene is TRBD1 (6 bases). Germline-derived CDR1 and CDR2 are LGHNA and YSLEER. This CDR3 has 15 residues. V was trimmed by 5 bases and J by 0 bases, leaving 12 bases between them. For the CDR3, the DNA is TGCGCCAGCAGCGACCGGGACATTAGCACAGATACGCAGTATTTT. Translation: CASSDRDISTDTQYF.

This clonotype was counted ten times or more. The chain carries TRBV27 and TRBJ2-2; 8 positions match TRBD1. Trimming at V came to 4 bases and at J to 4 bases, leaving 5 bases not matched to a gene. CDR1 and CDR2 from the germline V gene are MNHEY and SMNVEV (reference sequence). CDR3 length equals 15 residues. CDR3 in amino acids: CASSSQGATTGELFF. CDR3 sequence (DNA): TGTGCCAGCAGTTCGCAGGGGGCGACCACCGGGGAGCTGTTTTTT.

The rearrangement uses TRBV3-1 and TRBJ2-7; no clear D. The CDR3 length is 15 residues. Germline CDR1 LGHDT, CDR2 YNNKEL (reference sequence). V lost 4 bases, J lost 1 base, and 14 bases lay in between. Here the CDR3 DNA reads TGTGCCAGCAGCCCCCCCGGAGCAGGTTCCTACGAGCAGTACTTC. Residues: CASSPPGAGSYEQYF.

Points on this clonotype: A single base separates this from a much larger clone, so it may be a read error. This chain connects TRBV7-2 to TRBJ1-1; 7 nucleotides agree with TRBD1. CDR3 length: 12 residues. Germline-derived CDR1 and CDR2 are SGHTA and FQGNSA. V lost 10 bases, J lost 4 bases, and 6 bases stayed unmatched. CDR3: CAILGQCTEAFF. Written as DNA, the CDR3 is TGTGCCATCCTGGGACAGTGCACTGAAGCTTTCTTT.

This chain connects TRBV29-1 to TRBJ1-2, with a tentative D call TRBD1 (6 bases). The CDR3 spans 11 residues. Germline CDR1 and CDR2: SQVTM and ANQGSEA. V lost 7 bases and J lost 10, with 16 bases in between. Here the CDR3 reads CSANQQGTYTF. As DNA, the CDR3 is TGCAGCGCCAACCAACAGGGTACCTACACCTTC.

At least ten counts were recorded for this clonotype. The chain joins TRBV30 to TRBJ1-2, with 7 bases aligning to TRBD1. The germline V gene encodes CDR1 GTSNPN and CDR2 SVGIG (reference sequence). The CDR3 has 14 residues. J gave up 4 bases and V 4 bases, and 9 bases lay outside the gene matches. DNA for the CDR3: TGTGCCTGGACCGGGAGGGGGCTTGTCTATGGCTACACCTTC. Amino acids: CAWTGRGLVYGYTF. Drawing the rest from reference TRBV30 and TRBJ1-2, the complete variable domain is SQTIHQWPATLVQPVGSPLSLECTVEGTSNPNLYWYRQAAGRGLQLLFYSVGIGQISSEVPQNLSASRPQDRQFILSSKKLLLSDSGFYLCAWTGRGLVYGYTFGSGTRLTVV.

This clonotype was detected ten times or more. The rearrangement links TRBV9 to TRBJ2-1, with TRBD2 as a possible D gene (6 bases). Germline loops: CDR1 SGDLS, CDR2 YYNGEE. The CDR3 contains 16 residues. With 0 bases removed from V and 7 bases from J, the gap between germline ends came to 17 bases. CDR3 residues: CASSVGSGWGRNEQFF. DNA of the CDR3: TGTGCCAGCAGCGTAGGGAGCGGTTGGGGGAGGAATGAGCAGTTCTTC.

V is TRBV10-3 and J is TRBJ2-1, with 7 nucleotides matching TRBD2. Trimming removed 5 bases from V and 3 bases from J; junction bases left unmatched: 7. Germline lookup yields CDR1 ENHRY and CDR2 SYGVKD. CDR3 length equals 15 residues. The CDR3 spells CAISPSGILYNEQFF. The CDR3, as DNA: TGTGCCATCAGTCCGAGCGGGATCCTCTACAATGAGCAGTTCTTC.

The rearrangement joins TRBV19 to TRBJ2-7; a weak D match, TRBD2 (5 bases). The germline V gene encodes CDR1 LNHDA and CDR2 SQIVND (reference sequence). The CDR3 is 14 amino acids. The V gene lost 3 bases and the J gene lost 3 bases, with 12 bases spanning the gap. The CDR3 DNA reads as TGTGCCAGTAGTATTCGGAGGAGAGGCTACGAGCAGTACTTC. It is translated as CASSIRRRGYEQYF.

For this clonotype: At one end, the junction sequence differs from germline, possibly due to a read error. The rearrangement uses TRBV30 and TRBJ2-4, with D possibly matching TRBD2 (5 bases). The length of the CDR3 is 12 residues. Looked up from germline, CDR1 is GTSNPN and CDR2 is SVGIG (reference sequence). As DNA, the CDR3 is TGTGCCTGGAGTGTACAGCGGACGACGCCAAACTTC. Amino acids: CAWSVQRTTPNF.